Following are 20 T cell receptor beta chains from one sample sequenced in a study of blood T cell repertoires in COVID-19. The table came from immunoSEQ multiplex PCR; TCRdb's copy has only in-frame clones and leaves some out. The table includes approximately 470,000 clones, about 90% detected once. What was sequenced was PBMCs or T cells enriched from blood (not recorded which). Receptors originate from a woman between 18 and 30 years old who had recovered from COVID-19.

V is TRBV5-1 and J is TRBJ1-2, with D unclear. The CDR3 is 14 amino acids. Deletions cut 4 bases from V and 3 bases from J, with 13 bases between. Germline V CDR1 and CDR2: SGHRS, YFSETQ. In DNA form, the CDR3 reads TGCGCCAGCAGCCCCCCCTCGGAGTACTATGGCTACACCTTC. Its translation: CASSPPSEYYGYTF.

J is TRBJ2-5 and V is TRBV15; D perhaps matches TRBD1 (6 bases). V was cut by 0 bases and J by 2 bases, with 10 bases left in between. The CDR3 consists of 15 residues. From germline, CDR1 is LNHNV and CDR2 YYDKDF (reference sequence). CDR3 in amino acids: CATSRDGQGQETQYF. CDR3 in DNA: TGTGCCACCAGCAGAGATGGTCAGGGGCAAGAGACCCAGTACTTC.

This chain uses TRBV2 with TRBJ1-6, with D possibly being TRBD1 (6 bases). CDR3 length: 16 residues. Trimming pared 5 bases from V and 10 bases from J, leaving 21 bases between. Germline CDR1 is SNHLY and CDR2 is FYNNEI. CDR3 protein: CASSPISTGISSPLHF. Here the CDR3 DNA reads TGTGCCAGCAGTCCAATATCCACAGGGATTAGCTCACCCCTCCACTTT.

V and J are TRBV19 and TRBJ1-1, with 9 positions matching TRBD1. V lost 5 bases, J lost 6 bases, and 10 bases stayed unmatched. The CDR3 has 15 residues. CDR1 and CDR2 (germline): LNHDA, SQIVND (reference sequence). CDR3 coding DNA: TGTGCCAGTAGTCTGTCGGACAGGGGAAGACCTGAAGCTTTCTTT. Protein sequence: CASSLSDRGRPEAFF.

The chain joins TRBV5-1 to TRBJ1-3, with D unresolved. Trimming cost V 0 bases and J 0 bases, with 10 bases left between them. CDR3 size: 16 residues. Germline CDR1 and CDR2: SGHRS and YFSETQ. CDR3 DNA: TGCGCCAGCAGCTTGGGACCAGGCCTCTCTGGAAACACCATATATTTT. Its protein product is CASSLGPGLSGNTIYF.

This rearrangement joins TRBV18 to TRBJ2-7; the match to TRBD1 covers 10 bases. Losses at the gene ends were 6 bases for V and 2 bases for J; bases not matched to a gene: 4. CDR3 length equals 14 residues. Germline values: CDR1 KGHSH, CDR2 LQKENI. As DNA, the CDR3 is TGTGCCAGCTCGCCGACAGGGGGCACCTACGAGCAGTACTTC. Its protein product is CASSPTGGTYEQYF.

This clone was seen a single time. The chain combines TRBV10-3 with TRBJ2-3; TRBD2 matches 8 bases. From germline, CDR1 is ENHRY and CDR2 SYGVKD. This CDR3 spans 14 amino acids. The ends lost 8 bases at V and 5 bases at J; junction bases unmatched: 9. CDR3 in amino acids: CAIGGAGERDTQYF. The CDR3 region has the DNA TGTGCCATCGGCGGAGCGGGGGAAAGAGATACGCAGTATTTT.

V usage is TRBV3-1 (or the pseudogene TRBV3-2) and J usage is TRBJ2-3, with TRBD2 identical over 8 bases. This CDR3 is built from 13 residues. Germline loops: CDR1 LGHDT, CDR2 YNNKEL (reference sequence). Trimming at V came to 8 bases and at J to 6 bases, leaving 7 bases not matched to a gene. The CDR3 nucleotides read TGTGCCAGCGGAGGGACTAGAGCGGATACGCAGTATTTT. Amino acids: CASGGTRADTQYF.

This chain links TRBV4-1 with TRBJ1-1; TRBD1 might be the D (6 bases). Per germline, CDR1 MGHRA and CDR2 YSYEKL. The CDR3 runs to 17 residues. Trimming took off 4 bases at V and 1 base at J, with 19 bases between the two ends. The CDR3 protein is CASSRMTGPWSNTEAFF. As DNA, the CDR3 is TGCGCCAGCAGCCGGATGACAGGCCCCTGGTCGAACACTGAAGCTTTCTTT.

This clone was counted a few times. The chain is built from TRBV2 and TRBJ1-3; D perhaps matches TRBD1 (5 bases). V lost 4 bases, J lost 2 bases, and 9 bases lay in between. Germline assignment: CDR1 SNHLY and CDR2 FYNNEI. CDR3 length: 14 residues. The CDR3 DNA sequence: TGTGCCAGCAGTGTAACAGGCCCTGGAAACACCATATATTTT. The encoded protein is CASSVTGPGNTIYF.

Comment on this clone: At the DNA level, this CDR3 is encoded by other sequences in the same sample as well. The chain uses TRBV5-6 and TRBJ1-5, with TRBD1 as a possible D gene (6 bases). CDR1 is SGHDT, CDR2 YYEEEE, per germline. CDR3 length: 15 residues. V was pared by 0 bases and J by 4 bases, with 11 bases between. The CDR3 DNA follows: TGTGCCAGCAGCTTGGGGGGGACATCGAATCAGCCCCAGCATTTT. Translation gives CASSLGGTSNQPQHF.

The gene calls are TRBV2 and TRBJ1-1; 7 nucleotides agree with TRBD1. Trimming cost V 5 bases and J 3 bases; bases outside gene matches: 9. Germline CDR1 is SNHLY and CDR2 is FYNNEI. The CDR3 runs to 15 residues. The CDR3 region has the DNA TGTGCCAGCAGTTTTGACAGGGTGGGGGACACTGAAGCTTTCTTT. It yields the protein CASSFDRVGDTEAFF.

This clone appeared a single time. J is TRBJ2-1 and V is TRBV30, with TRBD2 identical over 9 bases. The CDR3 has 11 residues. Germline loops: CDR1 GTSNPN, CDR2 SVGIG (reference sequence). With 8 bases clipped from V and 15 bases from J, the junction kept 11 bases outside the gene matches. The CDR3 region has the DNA TGTGCCGGACTATTTAGCGGGAGACCGTTCTTC. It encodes CAGLFSGRPFF.

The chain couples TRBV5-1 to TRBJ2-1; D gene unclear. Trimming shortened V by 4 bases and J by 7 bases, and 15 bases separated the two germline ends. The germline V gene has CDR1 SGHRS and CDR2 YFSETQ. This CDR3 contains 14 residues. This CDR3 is CASSPPGQPNEQFF. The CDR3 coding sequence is TGCGCCAGCAGCCCGCCGGGTCAACCAAATGAGCAGTTCTTC.

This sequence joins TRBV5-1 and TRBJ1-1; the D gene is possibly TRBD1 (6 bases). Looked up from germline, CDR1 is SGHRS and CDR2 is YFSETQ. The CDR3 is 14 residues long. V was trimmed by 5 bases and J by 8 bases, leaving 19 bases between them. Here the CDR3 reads CASSVRGEFREAFF. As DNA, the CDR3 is TGCGCCAGCAGTGTCAGGGGCGAGTTTAGGGAAGCTTTCTTT. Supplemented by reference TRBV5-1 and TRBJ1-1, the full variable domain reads KAGVTQTPRYLIKTRGQQVTLSCSPISGHRSVSWYQQTPGQGLQFLFEYFSETQRNKGNFPGRFSGRQFSNSRSEMNVSTLELGDSALYLCASSVRGEFREAFFGQGTRLTVV.

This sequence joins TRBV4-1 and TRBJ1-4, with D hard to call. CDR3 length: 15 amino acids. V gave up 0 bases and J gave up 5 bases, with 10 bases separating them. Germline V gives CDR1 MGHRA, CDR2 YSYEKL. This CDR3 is CASSQEGRSNEKLFF. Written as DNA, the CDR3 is TGCGCCAGCAGCCAAGAGGGCAGATCGAATGAAAAACTGTTTTTT.

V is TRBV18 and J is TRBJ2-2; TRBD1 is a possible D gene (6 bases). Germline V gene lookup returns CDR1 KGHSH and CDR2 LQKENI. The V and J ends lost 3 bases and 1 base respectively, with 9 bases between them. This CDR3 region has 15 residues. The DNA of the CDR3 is TGTGCCAGCTCACCGACAGGCTGGAACACCGGGGAGCTGTTTTTT. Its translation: CASSPTGWNTGELFF.

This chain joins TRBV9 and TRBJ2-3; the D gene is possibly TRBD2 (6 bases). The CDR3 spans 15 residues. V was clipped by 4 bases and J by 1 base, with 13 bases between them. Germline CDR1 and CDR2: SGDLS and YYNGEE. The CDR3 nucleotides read TGTGCCAGCAGCCCAGGCGGGGATCGCACAGATACGCAGTATTTT. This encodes CASSPGGDRTDTQYF. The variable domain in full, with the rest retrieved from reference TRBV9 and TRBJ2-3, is DSGVTQTPKHLITATGQRVTLRCSPRSGDLSVYWYQQSLDQGLQFLIQYYNGEERAKGNILERFSAQQFPDLHSELNLSSLELGDSALYFCASSPGGDRTDTQYFGPGTRLTVL.

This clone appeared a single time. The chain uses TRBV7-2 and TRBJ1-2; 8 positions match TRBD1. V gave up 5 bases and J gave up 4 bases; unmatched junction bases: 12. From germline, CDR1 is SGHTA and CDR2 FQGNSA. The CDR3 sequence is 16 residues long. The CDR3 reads CASSAQLQGDGYGYTF. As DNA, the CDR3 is TGTGCCAGCAGCGCCCAATTACAGGGGGACGGCTATGGCTACACCTTC. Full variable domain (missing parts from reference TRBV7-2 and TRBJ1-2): GAGVSQSPSNKVTEKGKDVELRCDPISGHTALYWYRQSLGQGLEFLIYFQGNSAPDKSGLPSDRFSAERTGGSVSTLTIQRTQQEDSAVYLCASSAQLQGDGYGYTFGSGTRLTVV.

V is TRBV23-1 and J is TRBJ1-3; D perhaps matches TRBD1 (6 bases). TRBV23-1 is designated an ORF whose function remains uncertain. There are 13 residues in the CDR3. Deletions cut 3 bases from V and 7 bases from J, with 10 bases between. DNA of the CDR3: TGCGCCAGCAGTCACTCACAGGGCAACACCATATATTTT. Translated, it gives CASSHSQGNTIYF.